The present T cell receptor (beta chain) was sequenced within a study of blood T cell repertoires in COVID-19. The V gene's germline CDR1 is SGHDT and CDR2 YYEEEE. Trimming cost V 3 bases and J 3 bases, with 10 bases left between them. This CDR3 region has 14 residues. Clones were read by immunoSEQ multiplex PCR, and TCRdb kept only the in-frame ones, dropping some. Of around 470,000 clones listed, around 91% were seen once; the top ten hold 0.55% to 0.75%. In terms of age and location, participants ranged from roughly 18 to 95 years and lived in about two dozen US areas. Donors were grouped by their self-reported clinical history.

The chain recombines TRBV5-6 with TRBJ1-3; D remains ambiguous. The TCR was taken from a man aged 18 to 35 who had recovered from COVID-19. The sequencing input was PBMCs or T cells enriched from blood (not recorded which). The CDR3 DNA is TGTGCCAGCAGCTCGAGATTCCATGGAAACACCATATATTTT. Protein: CASSSRFHGNTIYF.